This entry features one TCR beta chain sequence. Its specificity is unknown. Germline V CDR1 and CDR2: SGHRS, YFSETQ. The V and J ends lost 4 bases and 4 bases respectively, with 14 bases between them. This CDR3 region has 14 residues. This record belongs to a study of cytomegalovirus exposure and HLA in healthy donors. The PCR was carried out with 60 Vbeta primers and 13 Jbeta primers. Here immunoSEQ multiplex PCR was the method, and the copy in TCRdb shows in-frame clones only, minus some. The sample shows some 110,000 clones, more than 70% of them seen only once. Study conclusions and caveats: A previous analysis found most TCR beta V segments productive roughly 87% or roughly 30% of the time. The authors reported that TCR beta sequences could predict HLA-A and HLA-B alleles. These predictions were accurate for most subjects in the first cohort.

The sequenced sample consisted of PBMCs. The chain has TRBV5-1 and TRBJ1-2; D is undetermined. The clonotype originates from a man aged 50-60 years in good health and CMV-seropositive. The CDR3 region is CASSNAGQSYGYTF. As DNA, the CDR3 is TGCGCCAGCAGCAACGCTGGGCAGAGCTATGGCTACACCTTC.